The next 30 T cell receptor beta chains were all read from a single sample in a study of T-cell reconstitution after alpha-beta-depleted transplantation in children. Construction of the TCRbeta library involved unique molecular identifiers. TCRdb re-analysed the PCR reads in MiXCR, keeping a single row per CDR3 protein. There are hundreds of thousands of distinct CDR3 sequences in the sample; around 13% occur only once, and 0.79% lies in the top ten. Sequencing used PBMCs, obtained before TCRalphabeta/CD19-depleted stem cell transplant. The receptors stem from a girl aged 2-10 years with congenital amegakaryocytic thrombocytopenia, due to receive a stem cell transplant.

This chain joins TRBV7-9 and TRBJ2-7; possible D gene TRBD2, 6 bases. Germline CDR1 is SEHNR and CDR2 is FQNEAQ (reference sequence). Trimming left V 2 bases short and J 3 bases short, with 14 bases between. The length of the CDR3 is 15 residues. The CDR3 DNA reads TGTGCCAGCAGCTTACGGGGGACGGGATACTACGAGCAGTACTTC. Translated: CASSLRGTGYYEQYF.

Ten or more counts support this clonotype. The V call is TRBV5-6, the J call TRBJ2-5, with D uncertain. The V and J ends lost 0 bases and 5 bases respectively, with 8 bases between them. The CDR3 extends over 13 amino acids. Germline CDR1 and CDR2: SGHDT and YYEEEE. CDR3 loop: CASSLGPLETQYF. CDR3 DNA sequence: TGTGCCAGCAGCTTGGGGCCCCTGGAGACCCAGTACTTC.

The table lists this clonotype with a few counts. The CDR3 nucleotides read TGTGCCAGCAGCCTTATCCGGCGGGGGCGCGACACCGGGGAGCTGTTTTTT. It translates to CASSLIRRGRDTGELFF. The genes are TRBV7-8 and TRBJ2-2; D may be TRBD2 (7 bases). Looked up from germline, CDR1 is SGHVS and CDR2 is FQNEAQ. The CDR3 consists of 17 residues. With 5 bases removed from V and 3 bases from J, the gap between germline ends came to 19 bases.

The sample holds many counts of this clonotype. The chain joins TRBV5-1 to TRBJ2-7, with D tentatively TRBD1 (5 bases). From germline, CDR1 is SGHRS and CDR2 YFSETQ. This CDR3 is 12 amino acids long. Trimming shortened V by 2 bases and J by 3 bases, and 6 bases separated the two germline ends. Written as DNA, the CDR3 is TGCGCCAGCAGCTTTGACAGCTACGAGCAGTACTTC. It translates to CASSFDSYEQYF.

The gene calls are TRBV5-1 and TRBJ2-7; 9 bases agree with TRBD1. Unmatched junction bases numbered 9, after V lost 0 bases and J lost 5 bases. CDR3 size: 16 residues. CDR1 and CDR2 from the germline V gene are SGHRS and YFSETQ. The CDR3 coding sequence is TGCGCCAGCAGCTTGGGAGTGGGACAGGGTTTCCACGAGCAGTACTTC. Amino acid sequence: CASSLGVGQGFHEQYF. Filled out from reference TRBV5-1 and TRBJ2-7, the complete variable domain reads KAGVTQTPRYLIKTRGQQVTLSCSPISGHRSVSWYQQTPGQGLQFLFEYFSETQRNKGNFPGRFSGRQFSNSRSEMNVSTLELGDSALYLCASSLGVGQGFHEQYFGPGTRLTVT.

This clonotype was counted many times. The CDR3 loop is CASSSQGSTEAFF. CDR3 bases: TGTGCCAGCAGCTCCCAGGGTTCCACTGAAGCTTTCTTT. The chain couples TRBV7-2 to TRBJ1-1; tentative D call: TRBD1 (5 bases). Germline CDR1 and CDR2: SGHTA and FQGNSA. V was clipped by 4 bases and J by 4 bases, with 10 bases between them. The CDR3 contains 13 residues. The whole variable domain, filled in from reference TRBV7-2 and TRBJ1-1, reads GAGVSQSPSNKVTEKGKDVELRCDPISGHTALYWYRQSLGQGLEFLIYFQGNSAPDKSGLPSDRFSAERTGGSVSTLTIQRTQQEDSAVYLCASSSQGSTEAFFGQGTRLTVV.

J is TRBJ2-7 and V is TRBV7-2; D unclear. Per germline, CDR1 SGHTA and CDR2 FQGNSA. The CDR3 loop spans 14 amino acids. V was trimmed by 5 bases and J by 0 bases, leaving 11 bases between them. This CDR3 is CASSREGISYEQYF. CDR3 coding DNA: TGTGCCAGCAGCCGCGAAGGGATCTCCTACGAGCAGTACTTC.

This clonotype came up many times. The rearrangement joins TRBV20-1 to TRBJ1-1; D may be TRBD1 (5 bases). V dropped 1 base and J dropped 0 bases, with 15 bases sitting between them. Germline V gives CDR1 DFQATT, CDR2 SNEGSKA (reference sequence). The CDR3 length is 16 residues. The CDR3 DNA reads as TGCAGTGCTAGAGGTGCTAGGACAACAGTGAACACTGAAGCTTTCTTT. Its translation: CSARGARTTVNTEAFF.

The V gene is TRBV6-6, the J gene TRBJ2-7; 7 nucleotides line up with TRBD2. The CDR3 covers 13 residues. V dropped 11 bases and J dropped 6; count of bases not matched to a gene: 13. Germline V gives CDR1 MNHNY, CDR2 SVGAGI (reference sequence). In DNA form, the CDR3 reads TGTGCCGCCGGCCGGGGGAGGGCATTCGAGCAGTACTTC. Protein sequence: CAAGRGRAFEQYF.

This clonotype was recorded a few times. The chain combines TRBV7-9 with TRBJ2-1, with 10 positions matching TRBD1. Germline CDR1 is SEHNR and CDR2 is FQNEAQ (reference sequence). The CDR3 runs 15 residues. With V trimmed by 3 bases and J by 6 bases, 5 bases remained unmatched. In DNA form, the CDR3 reads TGTGCCAGCAGCTTCCGGACAGGGGGTTCCAATGAGCAGTTCTTC. This translates into CASSFRTGGSNEQFF.

The rearrangement joins TRBV20-1 to TRBJ2-2; 7 bases line up with TRBD2. Trimming at V came to 2 bases and at J to 0 bases, leaving 12 bases not matched to a gene. This CDR3 has 18 residues. The V gene's germline CDR1 is DFQATT and CDR2 SNEGSKA (reference sequence). The CDR3 DNA reads TGCAGTGCTAGACGCGGGAGAAAGACGTCGACGAACACCGGGGAGCTGTTTTTT. Translation: CSARRGRKTSTNTGELFF.

Regarding this clonotype: With a much larger clone just one base away, this may be a read error. Lacking the conserved final phenylalanine or tryptophan, this CDR3 likely reflects a read error. V gene TRBV28 combines with J gene TRBJ2-7; D is ambiguous. V lost 9 bases and J lost 5, with 14 bases in between. The CDR3 loop spans 12 amino acids. CDR1 is MDHEN, CDR2 SYDVKM, per germline. CDR3: CASSSWFDEQYI. The CDR3 DNA sequence: TGTGCCAGTAGCTCGTGGTTTGACGAGCAGTACATC.

The chain links TRBV12-3 or TRBV12-4 to TRBJ1-6; D remains unclear. The CDR3 loop spans 14 amino acids. V lost 6 bases, J lost 12 bases, and 18 bases lay in between. CDR3 sequence reads: CASSPGSGGGPLHF. The CDR3 bases are TGTGCCAGCAGCCCGGGGTCAGGAGGTGGACCCCTCCACTTT.

This clonotype came up many times. This chain joins TRBV20-1 and TRBJ2-1; 8 bases line up with TRBD2. The trim removed 1 base at V and 7 bases at J, leaving 24 bases unmatched. The length of the CDR3 is 20 residues. The germline CDR1 and CDR2 sequences are DFQATT and SNEGSKA (reference sequence). CDR3 sequence reads: CSARVQGGGLSGNLFNEQFF. The CDR3 nucleotides are TGCAGTGCTAGAGTTCAGGGCGGAGGGCTTAGCGGGAACCTCTTTAATGAGCAGTTCTTC.

This chain joins TRBV27 and TRBJ2-3; TRBD1 aligns across 8 bases. Germline trimming cut 3 bases from V and 1 base from J; bases unmatched to any gene: 9. The CDR3 is made up of 17 amino acids. Germline V lookup: CDR1 MNHEY, CDR2 SMNVEV (reference sequence). Here the CDR3 DNA reads TGTGCCAGCAGTTTCCGGGGTCCGGGACAGGGCACAGATACGCAGTATTTT. It is translated as CASSFRGPGQGTDTQYF.

The sample holds a few counts of this clonotype. The CDR3 sequence is CAWSVIALETQYF. The CDR3, as DNA: TGTGCCTGGAGTGTAATCGCTTTGGAGACCCAGTACTTC. The chain is built from TRBV30 and TRBJ2-5; D call uncertain. V lost 0 bases to trimming and J lost 5 bases, with 10 bases between them. The CDR3 extends over 13 amino acids. Per germline, CDR1 GTSNPN and CDR2 SVGIG (reference sequence).

This chain joins TRBV18 and TRBJ1-5; possible D gene TRBD1, 5 bases. Germline V gives CDR1 KGHSH, CDR2 LQKENI. The CDR3 has 14 residues. V was pared by 3 bases and J by 3 bases, with 9 bases between. The CDR3 nucleotides read TGTGCCAGCTCACCGGGACGGAACAATCAGCCCCAGCATTTT. It encodes CASSPGRNNQPQHF.

This clonotype was detected ten times or more. The rearrangement links TRBV7-2 to TRBJ2-3; 8 nucleotides agree with TRBD1. Germline V gene data show CDR1 as SGHTA and CDR2 as FQGNSA. The junction had 11 bases not matched to a gene; V was cut back by 4 bases and J by 2 bases. The CDR3 is made up of 17 amino acids. The CDR3 DNA is TGTGCCAGCAGCTCCCGTGACAGGGGCCAATACACAGATACGCAGTATTTT. It specifies CASSSRDRGQYTDTQYF.

This clonotype was counted a single time. This sequence joins TRBV30 and TRBJ2-3, with a tentative D call TRBD2 (6 bases). The CDR3 spans 17 residues. V dropped 1 base and J dropped 0 bases, with 17 bases sitting between them. In germline, CDR1 is GTSNPN, CDR2 SVGIG (reference sequence). The CDR3 spells CAWSGRESYGSTDTQYF. CDR3 nucleotides: TGTGCCTGGAGTGGTCGGGAGAGCTACGGGAGCACAGATACGCAGTATTTT.

Ten or more counts support this clonotype. This chain links TRBV12-3 or TRBV12-4 with TRBJ2-7, with 7 bases that match TRBD1. The V and J ends lost 3 bases and 5 bases, in that order; junction bases with no gene match: 7. This CDR3 spans 14 amino acids. The CDR3 sequence: CASSFFRGFHEQYF. DNA of the CDR3: TGTGCCAGCAGTTTCTTCAGGGGGTTCCACGAGCAGTACTTC.

This clonotype was detected only a few times. The chain links TRBV6-2 or TRBV6-3 to TRBJ2-7; 8 bases line up with TRBD1. CDR1 and CDR2 (germline): MNHEY, SVGEGT. J lost 2 bases, V lost 2 bases, and 5 bases had no gene match. This CDR3 region has 15 residues. The CDR3 DNA is TGTGCCAGCAGTTACCCCGGACAGGGAACCTACGAGCAGTACTTC. Residues: CASSYPGQGTYEQYF.

In its sample, this clonotype was seen many times. The rearrangement links TRBV20-1 to TRBJ2-3; either TRBD1 or TRBD2 may fit D (5 bases each). Trimming left V 0 bases short and J 4 bases short, with 14 bases between. CDR1 and CDR2 (germline): DFQATT, SNEGSKA (reference sequence). CDR3 size: 15 residues. The CDR3 nucleotides are TGCAGTGCTAGAGATAGGGACCTACTCTCAGATACGCAGTATTTT. Encoded protein: CSARDRDLLSDTQYF.

J is TRBJ2-7 and V is TRBV5-1, with D possibly matching TRBD1 (6 bases). With 3 bases removed from V and 2 bases from J, the gap between germline ends came to 12 bases. The CDR3 is 14 amino acids. Germline V gene lookup returns CDR1 SGHRS and CDR2 YFSETQ. CDR3 coding DNA: TGCGCCAGCAGCTCGCTCCGGGACACCTACGAGCAGTACTTC. This gives the protein CASSSLRDTYEQYF.

This clonotype was observed many times. J is TRBJ2-1 and V is TRBV12-3 or TRBV12-4; D call uncertain. V was cut by 1 base and J by 7 bases, with 8 bases left in between. The CDR3 covers 13 residues. In nucleotides, the CDR3 is TGTGCCAGCAGTTTAGTAGGGCAAAATGAGCAGTTCTTC. This gives the protein CASSLVGQNEQFF.

Many counts were recorded for this clonotype. The chain carries TRBV27 and TRBJ1-6; no reliable D call. CDR1 MNHEY and CDR2 SMNVEV come from the germline V gene (reference sequence). Trimming stripped 2 bases from V and 8 bases from J, with 4 bases between. CDR3 length: 12 residues. The CDR3 loop is CASSLGYSPLHF. The DNA for the CDR3 is TGTGCCAGCAGTTTAGGGTATTCACCCCTCCACTTT.

This clonotype was seen ten or more times. The chain joins TRBV4-2 to TRBJ2-2; D is unresolved. Germline lookup yields CDR1 LGHNA and CDR2 YNFKEQ. CDR3 length: 14 amino acids. V dropped 1 base and J dropped 5 bases, with 8 bases sitting between them. The CDR3 bases are TGTGCCAGCAGCCAAGTTTGGCTTACCGGGGAGCTGTTTTTT. Translated: CASSQVWLTGELFF.

This clonotype was seen ten or more times. The CDR3 spells CASSEAAQNEKLFF. In DNA form, the CDR3 reads TGCGCCAGCAGTGAGGCAGCCCAAAATGAAAAACTGTTTTTT. V gene TRBV10-2 combines with J gene TRBJ1-4; D unresolved. CDR1 WSHSY and CDR2 SAAADI come from the germline V gene. Trimming left V 2 bases short and J 5 bases short, with 9 bases between. The CDR3 sequence is 14 residues long.

The chain links TRBV11-3 to TRBJ2-1, with a tentative D call TRBD2 (6 bases). CDR3 length: 13 residues. Germline loops: CDR1 SGHNT, CDR2 YENEEA. Trimming removed 3 bases from V and 9 bases from J, with 12 bases in between. The CDR3 nucleotides read TGTGCCAGCAGCTTCCTGCTAGCGAGTGAGCAGTTCTTC. Encoded protein: CASSFLLASEQFF.

The chain carries TRBV7-9 and TRBJ2-7; tentatively, D is TRBD1 or TRBD2 (6 bases each). Trimming pared 3 bases from V and 2 bases from J, leaving 14 bases between. The CDR3 runs 15 residues. CDR1 is SEHNR, CDR2 FQNEAQ, per germline (reference sequence). CDR3 amino acids: CASSFTGAGPYEQYF. DNA of the CDR3: TGTGCCAGCAGCTTCACGGGGGCAGGGCCCTACGAGCAGTACTTC.

This clonotype occurred many times. V is TRBV20-1 and J is TRBJ1-5; D ambiguous. CDR1 is DFQATT, CDR2 SNEGSKA, per germline (reference sequence). Deletions cut 2 bases from V and 4 bases from J, with 18 bases between. The CDR3 covers 16 residues. CDR3 DNA: TGCAGTGCTAGACGCGAAGCCGGGTTTCCTAATCAGCCCCAGCATTTT. Translated, it gives CSARREAGFPNQPQHF.